This is a list of T cell receptor beta chains from one sample in a study of blood T cell repertoires in COVID-19. Profiled with immunoSEQ multiplex PCR; TCRdb holds only in-frame clones, not every one. Of 120,000 to 150,000 clones in the sample, just under 90% were seen once. The sequenced sample consisted of peripheral blood. These receptors came from a woman aged 45-65 years with active or convalescent COVID-19. Both conserved end residues are part of each CDR3. A D gene is named only where the DNA matches it firmly. Clone size is given for some rows only: seen once, a few or many times, or a class if the clone is expanded.

clone size,J gene,D gene,V gene,CDR3 DNA,CDR3 protein
-,TRBJ2-1,TRBD1,TRBV13,TGTGCCAGCAGTGAAGACAGGGGGCTTTTCAATGAGCAGTTCTTC,CASSEDRGLFNEQFF
-,TRBJ2-1,TRBD1,TRBV19,TGTGCCAGTAGTATCCGGACAGGGAATGAGCAGTTCTTC,CASSIRTGNEQFF
-,TRBJ2-1,TRBD2,TRBV6-4,TGTGCCAGCAGTACCCAGGGAGGGAATGAGCAGTTCTTC,CASSTQGGNEQFF
-,TRBJ1-5,-,TRBV4-2,TGTGCCAGCAGCCAGGATGACAGTACGAATCAGCCCCAGCATTTT,CASSQDDSTNQPQHF
-,TRBJ2-2,-,TRBV11-2,TGTGCCAGCACCCAAAACCCACCAGACAGAGCCACCGGGGAGCTGTTTTTT,CASTQNPPDRATGELFF
-,TRBJ2-1,TRBD2,TRBV16,TGTGCCAGCAGCCAATCGTCTGGACTAGGGAATTACAATGAGCAGTTCTTC,CASSQSSGLGNYNEQFF
-,TRBJ1-4,-,TRBV7-2,TGTGCCAGCAGCTTGAGGGGGGGGAATGAAAAACTGTTTTTT,CASSLRGGNEKLFF
-,TRBJ2-5,-,TRBV28,TGTGCCAGCCTTAAGGGGCCCAGCCAAGAGACCCAGTACTTC,CASLKGPSQETQYF
-,TRBJ2-7,TRBD2,TRBV2,TGTGCCAGCAGTAGGGGGGGGACGAGCGGGAGGGCCGGAGAGCAGTACTTC,CASSRGGTSGRAGEQYF
-,TRBJ1-5,-,TRBV30,TGTGCCTGGGATCAGGGGAATCAGCCCCAGCATTTT,CAWDQGNQPQHF
-,TRBJ2-4,-,TRBV2,TGTGCCAGCAGGGGGACATTAGCCAAAAACATTCAGTACTTC,CASRGTLAKNIQYF
-,TRBJ2-7,-,TRBV6-5,TGTGCCAGCAGTTACGGCAGGGGGCAGTACTTC,CASSYGRGQYF
-,TRBJ2-7,TRBD1,TRBV5-6,TGTGCCAGCAGCTTCCACTGGACAGGGGACGAGCAGTACTTC,CASSFHWTGDEQYF
-,TRBJ1-3,TRBD1,TRBV19,TGTGCCAGTAGTCGCTCGGACAGGTCCTCCTCTGGAAACACCATATATTTT,CASSRSDRSSSGNTIYF
-,TRBJ1-3,TRBD1,TRBV19,TGTGCCACGAAACAGGGGGCTCCTGGAAACACCATATATTTT,CATKQGAPGNTIYF
-,TRBJ2-5,TRBD1,TRBV30,TGTGCCTGGAGTGGATTAACGGGGACAGGCACCTCGTACCAAGAGACCCAGTACTTC,CAWSGLTGTGTSYQETQYF
-,TRBJ1-1,TRBD1,TRBV9,TGTGCCAGCAGCGGAAAGGGGGCTCTGAACACTGAAGCTTTCTTT,CASSGKGALNTEAFF
-,TRBJ1-3,-,TRBV10-3,TGTGCCATCAGTGAGTCCAGGGGAATCAACACCATATATTTT,CAISESRGINTIYF
-,TRBJ2-3,-,TRBV5-1,TGCGCCAGCAGCTCATCTACGACAGATACGCAGTATTTT,CASSSSTTDTQYF
-,TRBJ2-2,-,TRBV10-3,TGTGCCATCAGTGAACGGGAGAACACCGGGGAGCTGTTTTTT,CAISERENTGELFF
once,TRBJ1-2,TRBD1,TRBV27,TGTGCCAGCACCACGACAGGGGAAGGCTACACCTTC,CASTTTGEGYTF
-,TRBJ1-2,-,TRBV7-8,TGTGCCAGCAGCTTAGACGGGGGGTTGGATGGCTACACCTTC,CASSLDGGLDGYTF
-,TRBJ1-4,-,TRBV6-5,TGTGCCAGCAGTCCTACGCGCCAGGGGAAGCTGTTTTTT,CASSPTRQGKLFF
-,TRBJ1-5,-,TRBV19,TGTGCCAGTAACGAAAGAGACATTCACAATCAGCCCCAGCATTTT,CASNERDIHNQPQHF
-,TRBJ2-7,TRBD1,TRBV5-1,TGCGCCAGCAGCTCAGACAGGGGCCCCTCCCTCGAGCAGTACTTC,CASSSDRGPSLEQYF
once,TRBJ2-1,-,TRBV30,TGTGCCTGGACAGGGGCTAACTACAATGAGCAGTTCTTC,CAWTGANYNEQFF
once,TRBJ1-2,TRBD1,TRBV5-1,TGCGCCAGCAGCTTGGGGGACAGGGAGCAGTTCTATGGCTACACCTTC,CASSLGDREQFYGYTF
-,TRBJ2-7,TRBD1,TRBV30,TGTGCCTGGAGGGGGACAGTTTACTCCTACGAGCAGTACTTC,CAWRGTVYSYEQYF
-,TRBJ1-1,-,TRBV18,TGTGCCAGCTCACCACCATCAGTTAACACTGAAGCTTTCTTT,CASSPPSVNTEAFF
-,TRBJ1-4,-,TRBV7-2,TGTGCCAGCAGCTTACAGAATTTAGCGTATGAAAAACTGTTTTTT,CASSLQNLAYEKLFF
-,TRBJ2-5,-,TRBV2,TGTGCCAGCAGTGAAGCTAGCGGATCCCAAGAGACCCAGTACTTC,CASSEASGSQETQYF
-,TRBJ1-5,-,TRBV6-2/TRBV6-3,TGTGCCAGCAGTAGAGCGGGGGATGGTCAGCCCCAGCATTTT,CASSRAGDGQPQHF
few,TRBJ2-3,TRBD2,TRBV5-1,TGCGCCAGCAGCCCGACTAGCGGGCGTGCCCCGGATACGCAGTATTTT,CASSPTSGRAPDTQYF
-,TRBJ2-5,-,TRBV2,TGTGCCAGCAGTTACGTCCTTGGACAGGGAGGGGAGACCCAGTACTTC,CASSYVLGQGGETQYF
-,TRBJ1-5,-,TRBV12-1,TGTGCCAGCAGCTTACACAGGACAGGCGACAATCAGCCCCAGCATTTT,CASSLHRTGDNQPQHF
-,TRBJ2-3,TRBD2,TRBV27,TGTGCCAGCAGTTTATTCCCGGGGGGAAGCACAGATACGCAGTATTTT,CASSLFPGGSTDTQYF
-,TRBJ2-3,-,TRBV5-4,TGTGCCAGCAGCTTGGCGGGTGGTGGAGATACGCAGTATTTT,CASSLAGGGDTQYF
few,TRBJ1-3,TRBD1,TRBV4-1,TGCGCCAGCAGCCAAGAAGGTCTGCTACAGGGGGCTGGAAACACCATATATTTT,CASSQEGLLQGAGNTIYF
-,TRBJ1-4,TRBD1,TRBV28,TGTGCCAGCGGACAGGGTAATGAAAAACTGTTTTTT,CASGQGNEKLFF
-,TRBJ2-7,-,TRBV6-5,TGTGCCAGCAGTTACCGGCGGGCAGCTGGTCACCACGAGCAGTACTTC,CASSYRRAAGHHEQYF
-,TRBJ2-7,TRBD2,TRBV6-5,TGTGCCAGCAGAAGCGGGGGGGCCGGTTCCTACGAGCAGTACTTC,CASRSGGAGSYEQYF
-,TRBJ2-2,TRBD2,TRBV9,TGTGCCAGCAGCGTAGAGTCTAGCGGACGTACCGGGGAGCTGTTTTTT,CASSVESSGRTGELFF
-,TRBJ2-2,TRBD1,TRBV27,TGTGCCAGCAGTTTAGGGGGACAGGCTCCCACCGGGGAGCTGTTTTTT,CASSLGGQAPTGELFF
-,TRBJ2-7,-,TRBV14,TGTGCCAGCAGCCAAGAGAGGAGCTTCGACGAGCAGTACTTC,CASSQERSFDEQYF
-,TRBJ2-5,-,TRBV6-5,TGTGCCAGCAGTTATGCGGGGTTGGAGACCCAGTACTTC,CASSYAGLETQYF
-,TRBJ2-1,TRBD2,TRBV29-1,TGCAGCGTTGAAGAACGCGGGAGGGCCAATGAGCAGTTCTTC,CSVEERGRANEQFF
-,TRBJ2-1,TRBD2,TRBV19,TGTGCCAGTAGTCCCGGGACTAGCGGGCTCTACAATGAGCAGTTCTTC,CASSPGTSGLYNEQFF
-,TRBJ1-3,-,TRBV15,TGTGCCACCAGCATAGGAGACTCTGGAAACACCATATATTTT,CATSIGDSGNTIYF